This entry lists 3 T cell receptor beta chains sequenced from one sample in a study of T-cell reconstitution after alpha-beta-depleted transplantation in children. Preparing the TCRbeta library involved the use of unique molecular identifiers. TCRdb analysed the PCR reads with MiXCR anew, one entry per CDR3 protein. Of roughly 670,000 distinct CDR3 sequences listed, about an eighth are singletons. This specimen consisted of PBMCs, obtained before TCRalphabeta/CD19-depleted stem cell transplant. The receptors shown here come from a girl between 2 and 10 years old with congenital amegakaryocytic thrombocytopenia, due to receive a stem cell transplant.

This clonotype was counted a few times. This chain uses TRBV5-1 with TRBJ2-7; tentative D call: TRBD2 (6 bases). The CDR3 has 14 residues. Trimming removed 3 bases at V and 2 bases at J, with 12 bases between. Germline lookup yields CDR1 SGHRS and CDR2 YFSETQ. The CDR3 sequence: CASSWGTPTYEQYF. The CDR3 nucleotides read TGCGCCAGCAGCTGGGGGACTCCAACCTACGAGCAGTACTTC.

This clonotype has a count of ten or more. This chain links TRBV29-1 with TRBJ1-1; D remains unclear. Trimming took 4 bases from V and 1 from J, leaving 1 base between them. The CDR3 has 10 residues. In germline, CDR1 is SQVTM, CDR2 ANQGSEA. CDR3 sequence reads: CSVANTEAFF. DNA for the CDR3: TGCAGCGTTGCGAACACTGAAGCTTTCTTT. The entire variable domain, with the rest obtained from reference TRBV29-1 and TRBJ1-1, is as follows: SAVISQKPSRDICQRGTSLTIQCQVDSQVTMMFWYRQQPGQSLTLIATANQGSEATYESGFVIDKFPISRPNLTFSTLTVSNMSPEDSSIYLCSVANTEAFFGQGTRLTVV.

This clonotype occurred a few times. The genes are TRBV5-1 and TRBJ2-3; weak D call: TRBD2 (6 bases). The germline V gene has CDR1 SGHRS and CDR2 YFSETQ. There are 17 residues in the CDR3. Trimming stripped 3 bases from V and 2 bases from J, with 19 bases between. CDR3 protein: CASSWGGGTSLTDTQYF. Here the CDR3 DNA reads TGCGCCAGCAGCTGGGGCGGCGGGACCTCCCTCACAGATACGCAGTATTTT. The entire variable domain, with the rest obtained from reference TRBV5-1 and TRBJ2-3, is as follows: KAGVTQTPRYLIKTRGQQVTLSCSPISGHRSVSWYQQTPGQGLQFLFEYFSETQRNKGNFPGRFSGRQFSNSRSEMNVSTLELGDSALYLCASSWGGGTSLTDTQYFGPGTRLTVL.